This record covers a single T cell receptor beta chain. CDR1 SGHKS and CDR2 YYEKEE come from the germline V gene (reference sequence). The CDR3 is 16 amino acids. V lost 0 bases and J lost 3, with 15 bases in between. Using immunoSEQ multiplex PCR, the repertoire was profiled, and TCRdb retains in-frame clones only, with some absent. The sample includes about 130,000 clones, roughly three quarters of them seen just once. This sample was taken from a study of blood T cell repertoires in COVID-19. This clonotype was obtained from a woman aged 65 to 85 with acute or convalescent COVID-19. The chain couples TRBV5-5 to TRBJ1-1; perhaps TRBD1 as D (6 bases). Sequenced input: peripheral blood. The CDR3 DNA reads TGTGCCAGCAGCTTGGCCTTCGGCAGGGGAGACACTGAAGCTTTCTTT. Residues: CASSLAFGRGDTEAFF.